This TCR beta chain stems from a study of metastatic and nonmetastatic thyroid tumors. TCRdb reprocessed the PCR reads using MiXCR. The repertoire holds over 45,000 clones, with around 20% as singletons. Prior to thyroid surgery, none of the patients had received any treatment. The germline gives CDR1 SGHKS, CDR2 YYEKEE (reference sequence). The CDR3 covers 15 residues. The V and J ends lost 4 bases and 7 bases respectively, with 15 bases between them. This clonotype originated in a male donor with papillary thyroid cancer or a benign thyroid nodule (not recorded which). Some clones in this sample may be carry-over from other donors' samples. The rearrangement uses TRBV5-5 and TRBJ1-6; D ambiguous. The specimen was blood. CDR3 region: CASSTVLGVNSPLHF. The CDR3 coding sequence is TGTGCCAGCAGCACCGTTTTAGGAGTGAATTCACCCCTCCACTTT.